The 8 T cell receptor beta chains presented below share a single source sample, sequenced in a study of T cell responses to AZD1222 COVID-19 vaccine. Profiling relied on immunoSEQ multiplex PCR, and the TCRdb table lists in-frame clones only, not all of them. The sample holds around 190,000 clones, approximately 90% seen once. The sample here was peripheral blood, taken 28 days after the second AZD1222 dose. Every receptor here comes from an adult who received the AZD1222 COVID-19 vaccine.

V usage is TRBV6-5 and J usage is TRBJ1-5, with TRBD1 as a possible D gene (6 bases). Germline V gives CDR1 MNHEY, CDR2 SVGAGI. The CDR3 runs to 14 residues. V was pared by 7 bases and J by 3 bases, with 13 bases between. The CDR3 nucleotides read TGTGCCAGCAAAGGGGACACCCCCAATCAGCCCCAGCATTTT. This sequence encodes CASKGDTPNQPQHF.

This CDR3 is CASSLQPALSRTDTQYF. The DNA of the CDR3 is TGTGCCAGCAGCCTCCAACCGGCCTTGAGCCGCACAGATACGCAGTATTTT. This chain uses TRBV11-2 with TRBJ2-3, with D uncertain. Germline CDR1 is SGHAT and CDR2 is FQNNGV. The CDR3 covers 17 residues. Trimming removed 5 bases from V and 1 base from J, with 19 bases in between.

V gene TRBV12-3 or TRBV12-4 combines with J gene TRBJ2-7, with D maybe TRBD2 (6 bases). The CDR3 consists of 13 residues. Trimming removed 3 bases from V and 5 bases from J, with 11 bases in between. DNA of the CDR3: TGTGCCAGCAGTTTTCGGGGGTTCAACGAGCAGTACTTC. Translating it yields CASSFRGFNEQYF.

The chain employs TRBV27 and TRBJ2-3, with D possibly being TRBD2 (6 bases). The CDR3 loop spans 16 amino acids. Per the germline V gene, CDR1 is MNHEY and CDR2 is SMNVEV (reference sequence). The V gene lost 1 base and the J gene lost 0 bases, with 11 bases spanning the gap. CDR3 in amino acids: CASSLLGGVSTDTQYF. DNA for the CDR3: TGTGCCAGCAGTTTATTGGGCGGGGTTAGCACAGATACGCAGTATTTT.

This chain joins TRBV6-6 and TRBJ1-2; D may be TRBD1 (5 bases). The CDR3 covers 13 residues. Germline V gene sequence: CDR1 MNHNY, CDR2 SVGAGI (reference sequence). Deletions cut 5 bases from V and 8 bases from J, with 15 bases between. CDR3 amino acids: CASSPRVSYGYTF. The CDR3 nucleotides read TGTGCCAGCAGTCCCAGGGTTTCATACGGCTACACCTTC.

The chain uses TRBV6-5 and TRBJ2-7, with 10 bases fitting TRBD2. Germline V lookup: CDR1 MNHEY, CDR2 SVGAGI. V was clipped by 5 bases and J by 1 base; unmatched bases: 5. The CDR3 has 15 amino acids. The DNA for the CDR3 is TGTGCCAGCAGTCCGATAGCGGGGGGTTCCTACGAGCAGTACTTC. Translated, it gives CASSPIAGGSYEQYF.

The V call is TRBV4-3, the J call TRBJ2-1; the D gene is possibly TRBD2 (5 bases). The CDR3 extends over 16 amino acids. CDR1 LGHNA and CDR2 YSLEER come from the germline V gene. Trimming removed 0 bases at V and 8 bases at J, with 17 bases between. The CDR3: CASSQEFGLTTDEQFF. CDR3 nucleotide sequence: TGCGCCAGCAGCCAAGAGTTTGGCCTGACTACCGATGAGCAGTTCTTC.

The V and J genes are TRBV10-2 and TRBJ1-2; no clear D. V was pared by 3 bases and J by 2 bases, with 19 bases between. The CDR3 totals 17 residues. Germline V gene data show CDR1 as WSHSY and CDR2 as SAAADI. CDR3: CASSELILGQPNYGYTF. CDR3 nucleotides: TGCGCCAGCAGTGAACTAATACTCGGGCAGCCCAACTATGGCTACACCTTC.